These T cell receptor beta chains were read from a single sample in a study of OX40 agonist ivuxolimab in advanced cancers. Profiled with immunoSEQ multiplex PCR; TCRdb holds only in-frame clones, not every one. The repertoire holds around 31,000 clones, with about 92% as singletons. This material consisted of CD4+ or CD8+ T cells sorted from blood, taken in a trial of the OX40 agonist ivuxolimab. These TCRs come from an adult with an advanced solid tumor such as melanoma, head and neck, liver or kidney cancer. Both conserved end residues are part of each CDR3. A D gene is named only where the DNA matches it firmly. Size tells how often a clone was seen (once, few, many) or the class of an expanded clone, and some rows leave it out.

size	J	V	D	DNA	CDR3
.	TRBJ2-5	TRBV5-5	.	TGTGCCAGCAGCTTAGAGGACTTGGGGGAGACCCAGTACTTC	CASSLEDLGETQYF
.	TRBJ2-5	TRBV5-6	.	TGTGCCAGCAGCTTGTCCGGGAACAGGGAGTGGGAGACCCAGTACTTC	CASSLSGNREWETQYF
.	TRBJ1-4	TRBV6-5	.	TGTGCCAGCAGTTACGGAGCCTCTAATGAAAAACTGTTTTTT	CASSYGASNEKLFF
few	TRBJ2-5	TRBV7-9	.	TGTGCCAGCAGCTTAGTTCTCAGGGAGACCCAGTACTTC	CASSLVLRETQYF
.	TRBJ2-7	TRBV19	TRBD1	TGTGCCAGTAGTATGTCCGACAGGGGACCGAACGAGCAGTACTTC	CASSMSDRGPNEQYF
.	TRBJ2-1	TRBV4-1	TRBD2	TGCGCCAGCAGCCAAGAACTACTAGCGGCTTATGAGCAGTTCTTC	CASSQELLAAYEQFF
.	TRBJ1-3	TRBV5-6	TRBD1	TGTGCCAGCAGCGAGACAGGGGCTACCTCTGGAAACACCATATATTTT	CASSETGATSGNTIYF
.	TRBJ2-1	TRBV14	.	TGTGCCAGCAGCCAAGGGATTTGGGGAAATGAGCAGTTCTTC	CASSQGIWGNEQFF
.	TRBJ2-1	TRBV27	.	TGTGCCAGCAGTTTATCGGTAGGGTTGAAAAATGAGCAGTTCTTC	CASSLSVGLKNEQFF
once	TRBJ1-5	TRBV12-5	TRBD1	TGTGCTAGTGGTGACCTGACAGGGGTAGGACAGCCCCAGCATTTT	CASGDLTGVGQPQHF
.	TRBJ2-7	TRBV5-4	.	TGTGCCAGCAGCCCTATAGCAGGGAACTACGAGCAGTACTTC	CASSPIAGNYEQYF
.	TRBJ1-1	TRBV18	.	TGTGCCAGCTCACCACCGGAGCGAGGGAACACTGAAGCTTTCTTT	CASSPPERGNTEAFF
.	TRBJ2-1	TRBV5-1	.	TGCGCCAGCAGCTTGTTAGGGAGCTCCTACAATGAGCAGTTCTTC	CASSLLGSSYNEQFF
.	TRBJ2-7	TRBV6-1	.	TGTGCCAGCAGTGAAAGCCCGGGACCCTACGAGCAGTACTTC	CASSESPGPYEQYF
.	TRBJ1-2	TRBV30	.	TGTGCCTTAACCGGAGACACCTATGGCTACACCTTC	CALTGDTYGYTF
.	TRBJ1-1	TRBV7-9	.	TGTGCCAGCAGCGCGGTGGGGGGCACTGAAGCTTTCTTT	CASSAVGGTEAFF
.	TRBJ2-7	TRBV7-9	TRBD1	TGTGCCAGCAGCTTAGTGGGGACAGGGGGCGAGGAGCAGTACTTC	CASSLVGTGGEEQYF
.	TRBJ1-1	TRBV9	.	TGTGCCAGCAGCGTAGAGGGCAGAAACACTGAAGCTTTCTTT	CASSVEGRNTEAFF
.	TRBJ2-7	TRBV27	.	TGTGCCAGCCGGTGGGCACCTTTCTCCTACGAGCAGTACTTC	CASRWAPFSYEQYF
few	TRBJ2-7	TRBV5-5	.	TGTGCCAGCACTCCCCGGAGGGGGGGGGCCCACGAGCAGTACTTC	CASTPRRGGAHEQYF
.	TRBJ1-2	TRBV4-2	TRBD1	TGTGCCAGCAGCCAGGGGGACAGGACCTACTATGGCTACACCTTC	CASSQGDRTYYGYTF
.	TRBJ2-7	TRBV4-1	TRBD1	TGCGCCAGCAGCCTGGGGACAGGTAGCCACGAGCAGTACTTC	CASSLGTGSHEQYF
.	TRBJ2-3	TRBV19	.	TGTGCCAGTAGTATCCTCCTGGGGGGAGCAGATACGCAGTATTTT	CASSILLGGADTQYF
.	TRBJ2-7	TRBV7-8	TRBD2	TGTGCCAGCAGCGCCCTCGCGGGAGTACTGTACGAGCAGTACTTC	CASSALAGVLYEQYF
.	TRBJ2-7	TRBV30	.	TGTGCCTGGAGTGTACGCCCCAGGGAGTCCTACGAGCAGTACTTC	CAWSVRPRESYEQYF
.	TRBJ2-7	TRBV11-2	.	TGTGCCAGCAGCATTGGAGCGAATTACGAGCAGTACTTC	CASSIGANYEQYF
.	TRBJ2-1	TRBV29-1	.	TGCAGCGTTATCTACCCGTTCAATGAGCAGTTCTTC	CSVIYPFNEQFF
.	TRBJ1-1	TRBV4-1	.	TGCGCCAGCAGCCAAGATCCGGGGGGACATTCGAACACTGAAGCTTTCTTT	CASSQDPGGHSNTEAFF
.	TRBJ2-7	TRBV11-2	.	TGTGCCAGCAGCTTAGTATCTGTGGGGGGGGAGACAGGGTACTACGAGCAGTACTTC	CASSLVSVGGETGYYEQYF
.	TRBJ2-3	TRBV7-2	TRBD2	TGTGCCAGCAGCCTCTTAGCGGGAGTGGGTCGAGATACGCAGTATTTT	CASSLLAGVGRDTQYF
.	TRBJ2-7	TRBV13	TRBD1	TGTGCCAGCAGCTTAAGGGGGCTGGCCTACGAGCAGTACTTC	CASSLRGLAYEQYF
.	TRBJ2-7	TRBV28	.	TGTGCCAGCAGGGACAGTGGCTACGAGCAGTACTTC	CASRDSGYEQYF
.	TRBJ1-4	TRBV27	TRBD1	TGTGCCAGCATTTTCGACAGGGGAAAGGAAAAACTGTTTTTT	CASIFDRGKEKLFF
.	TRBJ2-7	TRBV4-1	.	TGCGCCAGCAGCCAAGGGGTAGCGGACTACGAGCAGTACTTC	CASSQGVADYEQYF
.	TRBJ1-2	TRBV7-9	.	TGTGCCAGCAGCTTAGCATCCTATGGCTACACCTTC	CASSLASYGYTF
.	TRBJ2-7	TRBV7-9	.	TGTGCCAGCAGCTTAAACGGGGGGCCTTCCTACGAGCAGTACTTC	CASSLNGGPSYEQYF
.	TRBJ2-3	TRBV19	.	TGTGCCAGTAGTATCTGGGCTGGAGATACGCAGTATTTT	CASSIWAGDTQYF
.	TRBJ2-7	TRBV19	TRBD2	TGTGCCAGTAGTATAGGACGGGGGGCCTACGAGCAGTACTTC	CASSIGRGAYEQYF
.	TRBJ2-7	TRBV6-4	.	TGTGCCAGCAGTGTACGCGAGCAGTACTTC	CASSVREQYF
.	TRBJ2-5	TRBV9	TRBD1	TGTGCCAGCAGCGCAGGGGGACAAGAGACCCAGTACTTC	CASSAGGQETQYF
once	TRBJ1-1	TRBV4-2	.	TGTGCCAGCAGCCAAGATAGGGGGGCTGAAGCTTTCTTT	CASSQDRGAEAFF
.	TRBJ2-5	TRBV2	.	TGTGCCAGCAGTGCTGGGGCGCCGTACCAAGAGACCCAGTACTTC	CASSAGAPYQETQYF
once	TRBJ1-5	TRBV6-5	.	TGTGCCAGCAGGAACCGGGACAGCAATCAGCCCCAGCATTTT	CASRNRDSNQPQHF
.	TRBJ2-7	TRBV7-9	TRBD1	TGTGCCAGCAGCTTATACGACAGGGTGGGATACGAGCAGTACTTC	CASSLYDRVGYEQYF
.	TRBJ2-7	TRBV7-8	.	TGTGCCAGCAGCCCCGACAGGTATAGCCTCTCCTACGAGCAGTACTTC	CASSPDRYSLSYEQYF
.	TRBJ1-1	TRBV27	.	TGTGCCAGCAGTTTATCGGGCAACATGAACACTGAAGCTTTCTTT	CASSLSGNMNTEAFF
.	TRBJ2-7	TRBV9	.	TGTGCCAGCAGCGTAGATGGAGGGGGGGCGTCCTCCTACGAGCAGTACTTC	CASSVDGGGASSYEQYF
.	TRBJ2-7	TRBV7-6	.	TGTGCCAGCAGCTTAGAATCGGGGAGGTACGAGCAGTACTTC	CASSLESGRYEQYF
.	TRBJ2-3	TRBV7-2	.	TGTGCCAGCAGCTTAGTGTTTAGCGTCACAGATACGCAGTATTTT	CASSLVFSVTDTQYF